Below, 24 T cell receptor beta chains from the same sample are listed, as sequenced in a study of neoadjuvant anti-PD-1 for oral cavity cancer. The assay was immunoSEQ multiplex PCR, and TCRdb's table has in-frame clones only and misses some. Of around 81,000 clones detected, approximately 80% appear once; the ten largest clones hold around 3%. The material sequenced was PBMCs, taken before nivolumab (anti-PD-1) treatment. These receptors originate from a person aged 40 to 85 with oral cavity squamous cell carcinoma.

The CDR3 spells CASSLSTYNEQFF. The CDR3 DNA follows: TGTGCCAGCAGCTTAAGCACCTACAATGAGCAGTTCTTC. The chain uses TRBV11-1 and TRBJ2-1; D remains unclear. The germline CDR1 and CDR2 sequences are SGHAT and FQDESV (reference sequence). V dropped 2 bases and J dropped 2 bases, with 4 bases sitting between them. The length of the CDR3 is 13 residues.

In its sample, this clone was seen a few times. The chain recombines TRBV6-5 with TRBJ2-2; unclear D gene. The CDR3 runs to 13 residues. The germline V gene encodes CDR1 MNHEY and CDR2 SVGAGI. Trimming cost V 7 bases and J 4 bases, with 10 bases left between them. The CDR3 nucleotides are TGTGCCAGCAATCATGAGGTCACCGGGGAGCTGTTTTTT. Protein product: CASNHEVTGELFF.

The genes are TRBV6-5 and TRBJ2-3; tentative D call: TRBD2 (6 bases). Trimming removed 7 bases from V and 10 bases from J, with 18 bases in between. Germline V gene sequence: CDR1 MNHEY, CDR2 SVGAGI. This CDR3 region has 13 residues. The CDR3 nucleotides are TGTGCCAGCAAAAGGGACTTAATTTCTTCGCAGTATTTT. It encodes CASKRDLISSQYF.

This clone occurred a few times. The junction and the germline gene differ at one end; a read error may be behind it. CDR3 sequence reads: CASSQAGQGFYNEQFF. DNA of the CDR3: TGTGCCAGCAGTCAAGCGGGACAGGGGTTTTACAATGAGCAGTTCTTC. This chain uses TRBV6-1 with TRBJ2-1; 10 nucleotides agree with TRBD1. CDR3 size: 16 residues. Looked up from germline, CDR1 is MNHNS and CDR2 is SASEGT.

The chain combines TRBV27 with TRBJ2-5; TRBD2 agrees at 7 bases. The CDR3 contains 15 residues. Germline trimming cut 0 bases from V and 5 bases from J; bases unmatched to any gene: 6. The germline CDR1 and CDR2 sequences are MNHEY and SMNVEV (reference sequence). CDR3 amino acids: CASSLSRAGGETQYF. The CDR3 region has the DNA TGTGCCAGCAGTTTATCGAGGGCCGGGGGGGAGACCCAGTACTTC.

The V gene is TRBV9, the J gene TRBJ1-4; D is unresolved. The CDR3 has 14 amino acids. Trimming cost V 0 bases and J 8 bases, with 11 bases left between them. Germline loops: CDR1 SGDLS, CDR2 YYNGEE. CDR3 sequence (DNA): TGTGCCAGCAGCGTAGATGGGTTTCAGGAAAAACTGTTTTTT. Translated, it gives CASSVDGFQEKLFF.

The CDR3 here is CASSYLPSNEQFF. CDR3 DNA sequence: TGTGCCAGCAGTTACTTGCCCAGCAATGAGCAGTTCTTC. This chain joins TRBV6-5 and TRBJ2-1, with D unresolved. V dropped 1 base and J dropped 6 bases, with 7 bases sitting between them. The germline V gene has CDR1 MNHEY and CDR2 SVGAGI. This CDR3 spans 13 amino acids.

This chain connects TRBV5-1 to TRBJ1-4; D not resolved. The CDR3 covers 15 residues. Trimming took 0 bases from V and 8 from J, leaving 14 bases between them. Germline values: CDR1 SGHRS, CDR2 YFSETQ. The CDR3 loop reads CASSLDTLGREKLFF. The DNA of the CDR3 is TGCGCCAGCAGCTTGGATACCCTGGGTAGAGAAAAACTGTTTTTT.

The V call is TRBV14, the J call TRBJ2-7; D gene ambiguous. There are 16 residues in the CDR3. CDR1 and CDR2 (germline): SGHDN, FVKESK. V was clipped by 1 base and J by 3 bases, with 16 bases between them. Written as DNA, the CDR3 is TGTGCCAGCAGCCAAGTGGCCGGATATGCCTACTACGAGCAGTACTTC. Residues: CASSQVAGYAYYEQYF.

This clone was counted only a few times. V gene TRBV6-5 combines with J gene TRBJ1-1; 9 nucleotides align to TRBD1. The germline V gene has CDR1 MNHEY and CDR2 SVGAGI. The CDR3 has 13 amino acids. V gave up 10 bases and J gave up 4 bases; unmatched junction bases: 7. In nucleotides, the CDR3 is TGTGCCACCACAGGGGGCTGGGGCACTGAAGCTTTCTTT. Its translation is CATTGGWGTEAFF.

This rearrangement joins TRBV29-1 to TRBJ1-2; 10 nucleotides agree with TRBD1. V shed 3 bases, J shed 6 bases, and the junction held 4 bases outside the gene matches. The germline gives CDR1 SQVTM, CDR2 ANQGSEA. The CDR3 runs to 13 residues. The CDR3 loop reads CSVDWDRGDGYTF. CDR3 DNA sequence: TGCAGCGTTGATTGGGACAGGGGCGATGGCTACACCTTC.

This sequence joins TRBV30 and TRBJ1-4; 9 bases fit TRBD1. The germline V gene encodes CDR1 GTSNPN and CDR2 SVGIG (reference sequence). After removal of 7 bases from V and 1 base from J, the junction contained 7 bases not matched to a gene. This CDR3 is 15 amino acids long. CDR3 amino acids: CALTGGAGTNEKLFF. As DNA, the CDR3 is TGTGCCTTAACAGGGGGCGCGGGAACTAATGAAAAACTGTTTTTT. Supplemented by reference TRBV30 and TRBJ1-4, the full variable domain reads SQTIHQWPATLVQPVGSPLSLECTVEGTSNPNLYWYRQAAGRGLQLLFYSVGIGQISSEVPQNLSASRPQDRQFILSSKKLLLSDSGFYLCALTGGAGTNEKLFFGSGTQLSVL.

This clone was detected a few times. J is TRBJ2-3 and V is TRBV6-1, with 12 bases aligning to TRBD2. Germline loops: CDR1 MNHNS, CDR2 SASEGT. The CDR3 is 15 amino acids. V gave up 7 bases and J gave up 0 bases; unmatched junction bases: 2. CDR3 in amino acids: CASTGTSGSTDTQYF. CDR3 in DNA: TGTGCCAGCACCGGGACTAGCGGGAGCACAGATACGCAGTATTTT.

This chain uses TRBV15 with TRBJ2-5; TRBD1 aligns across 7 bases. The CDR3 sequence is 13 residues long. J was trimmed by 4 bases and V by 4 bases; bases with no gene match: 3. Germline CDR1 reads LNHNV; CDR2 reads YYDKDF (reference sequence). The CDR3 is CATSTWTGETQYF. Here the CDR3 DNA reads TGTGCCACCAGCACCTGGACAGGAGAGACCCAGTACTTC.

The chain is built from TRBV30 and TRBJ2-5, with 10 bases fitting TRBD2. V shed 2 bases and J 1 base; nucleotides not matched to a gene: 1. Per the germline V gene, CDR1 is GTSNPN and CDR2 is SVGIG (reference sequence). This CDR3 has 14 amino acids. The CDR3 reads CAWSSGRAQETQYF. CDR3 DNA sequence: TGTGCCTGGAGTAGCGGGAGGGCCCAAGAGACCCAGTACTTC. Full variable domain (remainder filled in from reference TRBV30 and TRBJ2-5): SQTIHQWPATLVQPVGSPLSLECTVEGTSNPNLYWYRQAAGRGLQLLFYSVGIGQISSEVPQNLSASRPQDRQFILSSKKLLLSDSGFYLCAWSSGRAQETQYFGPGTRLLVL.

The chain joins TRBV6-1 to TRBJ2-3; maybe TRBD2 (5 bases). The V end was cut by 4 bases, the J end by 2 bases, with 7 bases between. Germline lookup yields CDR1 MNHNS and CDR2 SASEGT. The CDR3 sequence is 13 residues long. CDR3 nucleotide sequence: TGTGCCAGCAGTGGGGAGCACACAGATACGCAGTATTTT. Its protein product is CASSGEHTDTQYF.

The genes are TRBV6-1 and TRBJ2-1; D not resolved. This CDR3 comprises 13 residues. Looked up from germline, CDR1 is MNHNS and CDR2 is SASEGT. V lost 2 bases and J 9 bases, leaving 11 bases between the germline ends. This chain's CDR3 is CASSESLVGEQFF. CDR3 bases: TGTGCCAGCAGTGAATCCCTAGTGGGTGAGCAGTTCTTC.

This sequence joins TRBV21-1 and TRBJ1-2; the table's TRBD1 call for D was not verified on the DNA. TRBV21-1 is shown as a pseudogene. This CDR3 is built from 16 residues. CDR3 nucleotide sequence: TGTGCCAGCAGCAAAGCGCCGAGACAGGAGGTCTATGGCTACACCTTC. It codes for CASSKAPRQEVYGYTF.

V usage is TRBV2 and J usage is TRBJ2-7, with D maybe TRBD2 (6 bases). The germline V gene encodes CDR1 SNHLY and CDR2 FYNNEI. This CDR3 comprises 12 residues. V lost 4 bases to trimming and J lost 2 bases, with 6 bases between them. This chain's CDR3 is CASSGTTYEQYF. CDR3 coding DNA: TGTGCCAGCAGTGGGACTACCTACGAGCAGTACTTC.

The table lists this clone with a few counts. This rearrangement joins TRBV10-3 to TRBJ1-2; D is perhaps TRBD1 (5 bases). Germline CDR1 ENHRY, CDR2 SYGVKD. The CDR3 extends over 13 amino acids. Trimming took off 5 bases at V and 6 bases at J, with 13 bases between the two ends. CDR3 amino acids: CAISWDGGDGYTF. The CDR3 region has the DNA TGTGCCATCAGTTGGGACGGGGGGGATGGCTACACCTTC.

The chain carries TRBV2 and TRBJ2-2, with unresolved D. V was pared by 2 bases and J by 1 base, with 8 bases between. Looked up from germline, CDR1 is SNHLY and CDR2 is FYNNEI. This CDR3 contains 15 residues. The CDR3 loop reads CASSEWSRNTGELFF. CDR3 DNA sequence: TGTGCCAGCAGTGAATGGAGCAGGAACACCGGGGAGCTGTTTTTT.

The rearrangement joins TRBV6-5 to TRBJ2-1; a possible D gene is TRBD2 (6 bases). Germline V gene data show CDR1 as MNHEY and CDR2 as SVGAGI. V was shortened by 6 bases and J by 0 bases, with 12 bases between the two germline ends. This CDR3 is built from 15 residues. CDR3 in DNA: TGTGCCAGCAGAGGGGACTCCGGCTCCTACAATGAGCAGTTCTTC. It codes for CASRGDSGSYNEQFF.

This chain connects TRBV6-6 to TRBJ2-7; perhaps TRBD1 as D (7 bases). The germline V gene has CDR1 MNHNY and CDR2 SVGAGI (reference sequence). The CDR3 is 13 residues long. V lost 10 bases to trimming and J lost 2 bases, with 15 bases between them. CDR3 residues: CATSGGTAYEQYF. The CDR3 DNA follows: TGTGCCACCTCAGGGGGGACCGCCTACGAGCAGTACTTC.

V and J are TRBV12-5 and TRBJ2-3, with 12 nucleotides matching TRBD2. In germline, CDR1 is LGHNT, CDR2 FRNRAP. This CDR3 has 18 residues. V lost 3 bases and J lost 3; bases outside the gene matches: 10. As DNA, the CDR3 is TGTGCTAGTGGTTTAGGGCTAGCGGGAGGGCCAGGTACAGATACGCAGTATTTT. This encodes CASGLGLAGGPGTDTQYF.